These T cell receptor beta chains were read from a single sample in a study of T cells after yellow fever vaccination. Via MiXCR, TCRdb re-called the 5' RACE reads, giving one row per CDR3 protein. The profile shows about 340,000 distinct CDR3 sequences, roughly an eighth of them singletons. Sequencing used CD4+ T cells sorted from PBMCs, obtained 15 days after the yellow fever booster vaccination. These receptors all stem from a man aged 18 to 30 who received the YFV17D yellow fever vaccine. CDR3s include the opening cysteine and the closing phenylalanine or tryptophan.

v_gene,j_gene,CDR3aa
TRBV2,TRBJ2-7,CASSVGAGTSYEQYF
TRBV25-1,TRBJ1-4,CASTARGSEKLFF
TRBV11-2,TRBJ2-2,CASSLSRSAGRTGELFF
TRBV7-9,TRBJ1-4,CASSPGANEKLFF
TRBV5-1,TRBJ2-6,CASSLDAERRVTF
TRBV5-4,TRBJ2-2,CASSLASTNTGELFF
TRBV7-2,TRBJ2-3,CASRALPRGPGDTQYF
TRBV7-6,TRBJ2-2,CASSRGGGLTGELFF
TRBV5-1,TRBJ1-1,CASSFTGVEAFF
TRBV4-2,TRBJ2-1,CASSQSRGGNEQFF
TRBV9,TRBJ2-5,CASSVGQNQETQYF
TRBV13,TRBJ2-5,CASSLGGPGRETQYF
TRBV5-4,TRBJ2-3,CASSDGQGAGDTQYF
TRBV7-3,TRBJ2-3,CASSRNSGGAGNTQYF
TRBV6-4,TRBJ1-1,CASSPRDRGDATEAFF
TRBV7-2,TRBJ1-2,CASSFTAGYGYTF
TRBV6-5,TRBJ2-3,CASSGWTGTYTQYF
TRBV20-1,TRBJ1-5,CSAKSGISNQPQHF
TRBV19,TRBJ2-7,CASRDRGLGEQYF
TRBV5-1,TRBJ2-7,CASSLRGLPSYEQYF
TRBV5-1,TRBJ2-7,CASSLRSGPPSYEQYF
TRBV4-2,TRBJ2-3,CASSQDGWGASDTQYF